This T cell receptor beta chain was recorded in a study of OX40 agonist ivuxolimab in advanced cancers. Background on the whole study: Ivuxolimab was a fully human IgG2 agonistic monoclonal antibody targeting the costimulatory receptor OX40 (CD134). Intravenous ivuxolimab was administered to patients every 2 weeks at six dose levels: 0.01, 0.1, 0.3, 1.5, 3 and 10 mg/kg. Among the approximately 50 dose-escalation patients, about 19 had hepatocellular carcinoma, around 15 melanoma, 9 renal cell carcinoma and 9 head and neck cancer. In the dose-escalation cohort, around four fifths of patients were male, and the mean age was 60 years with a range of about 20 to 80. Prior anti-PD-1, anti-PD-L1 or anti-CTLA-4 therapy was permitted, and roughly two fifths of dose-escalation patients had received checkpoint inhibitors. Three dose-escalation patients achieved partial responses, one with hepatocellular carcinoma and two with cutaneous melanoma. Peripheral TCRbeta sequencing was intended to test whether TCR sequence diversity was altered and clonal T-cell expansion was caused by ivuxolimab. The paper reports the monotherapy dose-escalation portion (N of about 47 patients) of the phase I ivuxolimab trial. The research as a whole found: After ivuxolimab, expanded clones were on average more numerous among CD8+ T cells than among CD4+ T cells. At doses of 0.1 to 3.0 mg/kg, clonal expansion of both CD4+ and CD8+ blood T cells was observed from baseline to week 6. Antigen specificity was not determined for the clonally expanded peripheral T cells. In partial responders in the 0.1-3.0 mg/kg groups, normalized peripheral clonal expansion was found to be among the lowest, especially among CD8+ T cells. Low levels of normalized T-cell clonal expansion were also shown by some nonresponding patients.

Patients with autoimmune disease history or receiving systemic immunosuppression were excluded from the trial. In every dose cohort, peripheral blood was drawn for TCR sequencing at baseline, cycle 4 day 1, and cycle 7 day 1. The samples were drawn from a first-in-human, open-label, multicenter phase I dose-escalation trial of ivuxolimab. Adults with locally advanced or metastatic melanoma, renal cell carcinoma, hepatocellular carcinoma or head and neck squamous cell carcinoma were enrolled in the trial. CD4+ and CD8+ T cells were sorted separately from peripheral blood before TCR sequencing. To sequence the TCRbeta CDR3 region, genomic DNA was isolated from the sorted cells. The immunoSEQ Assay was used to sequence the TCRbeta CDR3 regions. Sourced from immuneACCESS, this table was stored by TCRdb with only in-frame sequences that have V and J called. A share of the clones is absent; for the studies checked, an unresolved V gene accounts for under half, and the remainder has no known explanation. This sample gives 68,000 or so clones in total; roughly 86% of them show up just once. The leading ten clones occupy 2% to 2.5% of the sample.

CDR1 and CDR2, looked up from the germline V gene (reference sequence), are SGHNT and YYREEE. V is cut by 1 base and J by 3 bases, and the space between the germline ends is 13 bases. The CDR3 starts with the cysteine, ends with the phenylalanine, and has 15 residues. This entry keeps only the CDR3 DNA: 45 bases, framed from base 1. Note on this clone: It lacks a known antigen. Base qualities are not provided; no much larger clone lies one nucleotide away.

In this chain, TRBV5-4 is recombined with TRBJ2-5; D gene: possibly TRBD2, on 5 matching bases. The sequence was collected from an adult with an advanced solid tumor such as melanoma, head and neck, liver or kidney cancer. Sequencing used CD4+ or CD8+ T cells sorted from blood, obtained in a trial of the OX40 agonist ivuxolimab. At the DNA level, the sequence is TGTGCCAGCAGCTTGTGGGGTGAGGGTAAAGAGACCCAGTACTTC. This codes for CASSLWGEGKETQYF.